One sample yielded the 19 T cell receptor beta chains listed below, sequenced in a study of T cell repertoires in cytomegalovirus infection. TCRdb used MiXCR to reprocess the reads, holding one entry per CDR3 protein. Here the sample spans 40,000 to 60,000 distinct CDR3 sequences, about a fifth being singletons. These receptors have no known antigen. Sequenced here: CD8+ T cells from cultured PBMCs, sampled from culture after CMV antigen stimulation. The receptors shown here come from a human donor in good health (CMV status not recorded). Some clones in this sample may be carry-over from other donors' samples.

The chain is built from TRBV7-2 and TRBJ1-1, with 7 bases that match TRBD1. The CDR3 is 12 amino acids. The junction had 8 bases not matched to a gene; V was cut back by 5 bases and J by 11 bases. Germline assignment: CDR1 SGHTA and CDR2 FQGNSA. CDR3 coding DNA: TGTGCCAGCAGCCCAACAGGGGCAGGGGCTTTCTTT. Its protein product is CASSPTGAGAFF. Drawing the rest from reference TRBV7-2 and TRBJ1-1, the complete variable domain is GAGVSQSPSNKVTEKGKDVELRCDPISGHTALYWYRQSLGQGLEFLIYFQGNSAPDKSGLPSDRFSAERTGGSVSTLTIQRTQQEDSAVYLCASSPTGAGAFFGQGTRLTVV.

This chain links TRBV7-8 with TRBJ2-3, with D maybe TRBD2 (5 bases). With 5 bases removed from V and 5 bases from J, the gap between germline ends came to 17 bases. The CDR3 covers 15 residues. CDR1 and CDR2 from the germline V gene are SGHVS and FQNEAQ. The CDR3 sequence is CASSRSGWVGDTQYF. CDR3 nucleotide sequence: TGTGCCAGCAGCCGCAGCGGTTGGGTCGGAGATACGCAGTATTTT.

This clonotype has only a few counts. The rearrangement links TRBV7-2 to TRBJ2-7, with D possibly matching TRBD2 (5 bases). Germline lookup yields CDR1 SGHTA and CDR2 FQGNSA. The CDR3 runs 15 residues. V lost 1 base, J lost 2 bases, and 12 bases lay in between. The CDR3 spells CASSLEEVGAYEQYF. DNA for the CDR3: TGTGCCAGCAGCTTAGAGGAGGTCGGAGCCTACGAGCAGTACTTC.

The CDR3 DNA reads as TGTGCCAGCGCACCAGGGACCTTAAGCACAGATACGCAGTATTTT. Translating it yields CASAPGTLSTDTQYF. The V gene is TRBV6-8, the J gene TRBJ2-3; either TRBD1 or TRBD2 may fit D (5 bases each). There are 15 residues in the CDR3. The germline V and J ends were trimmed by 8 bases and 0 bases, with 15 bases remaining between them. Germline CDR1 MNHGY, CDR2 SAAAGT.

This chain connects TRBV5-4 to TRBJ1-2; D uncertain. Germline CDR1 and CDR2: SGHNT and YYREEE (reference sequence). This CDR3 is built from 16 residues. The V gene lost 0 bases and the J gene lost 7 bases, with 19 bases spanning the gap. The CDR3 sequence is CASSLAQIEGIGGYTF. Written as DNA, the CDR3 is TGTGCCAGCAGCTTGGCTCAGATAGAGGGAATTGGTGGCTACACCTTC.

This clonotype was seen more than once but under ten times. J is TRBJ1-6 and V is TRBV7-2; D gene ambiguous. The length of the CDR3 is 17 residues. Trimming removed 2 bases from V and 14 bases from J, with 25 bases in between. Germline V gene data show CDR1 as SGHTA and CDR2 as FQGNSA. This CDR3 is CASSLRSDGPPEFTLHF. DNA of the CDR3: TGTGCCAGCAGCTTAAGGTCTGACGGGCCCCCGGAATTCACCCTCCACTTT. The full variable domain, in which reference TRBV7-2 and TRBJ1-6 provide the parts outside the CDR3, is GAGVSQSPSNKVTEKGKDVELRCDPISGHTALYWYRQSLGQGLEFLIYFQGNSAPDKSGLPSDRFSAERTGGSVSTLTIQRTQQEDSAVYLCASSLRSDGPPEFTLHFGNGTRLTVT.

In its sample, this clonotype was seen a few times. V gene TRBV7-2 combines with J gene TRBJ1-2; D is perhaps TRBD1 (6 bases). Trimming removed 1 base at V and 4 bases at J, with 10 bases between. The CDR3 is 14 residues long. The V gene's germline CDR1 is SGHTA and CDR2 FQGNSA. This chain's CDR3 is CASSLGDKIYGYTF. CDR3 coding DNA: TGTGCCAGCAGCTTAGGGGACAAAATCTATGGCTACACCTTC.

CDR3 protein: CSATGNFDNEQFF. For the CDR3, the DNA is TGCAGTGCTACGGGGAATTTCGACAATGAGCAGTTCTTC. This chain uses TRBV20-1 with TRBJ2-1; tentatively, D is TRBD2 (5 bases). CDR1 and CDR2 from the germline V gene are DFQATT and SNEGSKA (reference sequence). With 4 bases removed from V and 5 bases from J, the gap between germline ends came to 12 bases. The CDR3 loop spans 13 amino acids.

This clonotype turned up a few times. This chain uses TRBV27 with TRBJ1-5; 8 bases agree with TRBD1. The CDR3 is 14 amino acids. The germline gives CDR1 MNHEY, CDR2 SMNVEV (reference sequence). V was pared by 4 bases and J by 5 bases, with 4 bases of the junction left unmatched. CDR3: CASSSDRADQPQHF. For the CDR3, the DNA is TGTGCCAGCAGTTCGGACAGGGCAGATCAGCCCCAGCATTTT.

This clonotype was recorded a few times. The gene calls are TRBV27 and TRBJ2-5; possible D gene TRBD1, 7 bases. Trimming stripped 5 bases from V and 1 base from J, with 17 bases between. Germline-derived CDR1 and CDR2 are MNHEY and SMNVEV (reference sequence). This CDR3 spans 16 amino acids. DNA of the CDR3: TGTGCCAGCAGTACGAGGAGGGACAGTAGCCAAGAGACCCAGTACTTC. Translated: CASSTRRDSSQETQYF.

The chain carries TRBV12-3 or TRBV12-4 and TRBJ1-1, with D possibly matching TRBD1 (6 bases). This CDR3 comprises 15 residues. V was trimmed by 4 bases and J by 1 base, leaving 13 bases between them. The CDR3 sequence: CASSSSSGANTEAFF. The DNA for the CDR3 is TGTGCCAGCAGTTCTTCTTCGGGGGCGAACACTGAAGCTTTCTTT.

The rearrangement uses TRBV6-2 or TRBV6-3 and TRBJ2-2; a weak D match, TRBD2 (6 bases). Germline V gene data show CDR1 as MNHEY and CDR2 as SVGEGT. This CDR3 has 14 residues. Trimming shortened V by 2 bases and J by 4 bases, and 8 bases separated the two germline ends. This CDR3 reads CASSYGGSTGELFF. In DNA, the CDR3 is TGTGCCAGCAGTTACGGAGGGAGCACCGGGGAGCTGTTTTTT.

In its sample, this clonotype was seen a few times. The chain uses TRBV6-2 or TRBV6-3 and TRBJ2-5; possible D gene TRBD1, 5 bases. The V end lost 7 bases, the J end lost 9 bases, and 24 bases lay between the germline ends. Looked up from germline, CDR1 is MNHEY and CDR2 is SVGEGT. There are 15 residues in the CDR3. Written as DNA, the CDR3 is TGTGCCAGCACCCCCCCTTACAGGTCAGAGAGGTCCCAGTACTTC. This encodes CASTPPYRSERSQYF.

This clonotype showed up many times. The chain has TRBV27 and TRBJ2-7; D uncertain. Germline CDR1 reads MNHEY; CDR2 reads SMNVEV (reference sequence). Trimming left V 2 bases short and J 2 bases short, with 10 bases between. The CDR3 runs to 14 residues. CDR3 amino acids: CASSLSSGPYEQYF. The CDR3 region has the DNA TGTGCCAGCAGTTTAAGTTCGGGCCCCTACGAGCAGTACTTC.

The genes are TRBV12-3 or TRBV12-4 and TRBJ2-5; 8 bases match TRBD2. Trimming took 7 bases from V and 6 from J; bases not matched to a gene: 10. This CDR3 has 14 amino acids. CDR3 bases: TGTGCCAGCAAGGACCGGCGGGAGGAAAAGACCCAGTACTTC. The encoded protein is CASKDRREEKTQYF.

The chain joins TRBV7-9 to TRBJ2-6; possible D gene TRBD2, 5 bases. Germline V gives CDR1 SEHNR, CDR2 FQNEAQ (reference sequence). V dropped 8 bases and J dropped 0 bases, with 5 bases sitting between them. There are 13 residues in the CDR3. The CDR3: CASGSSGANVLTF. The CDR3 DNA sequence: TGTGCCAGCGGGAGCTCTGGGGCCAACGTCCTGACTTTC.

This clonotype was picked up a small number of times. The V call is TRBV12-3 or TRBV12-4, the J call TRBJ2-1; tentative D call: TRBD2 (5 bases). The CDR3 has 13 residues. Between the trimmed V and J ends, which lost 5 bases and 7 bases, there was a span of 12 bases. DNA of the CDR3: TGTGCCAGCAGTCCCCCCGGGAAAAATGAGCAGTTCTTC. It specifies CASSPPGKNEQFF.

This clonotype showed up just a few times. The chain has TRBV6-2 or TRBV6-3 and TRBJ2-1, with 8 bases lining up with TRBD2. The CDR3 is made up of 16 amino acids. CDR1 and CDR2 from the germline V gene are MNHEY and SVGEGT. The trim removed 5 bases at V and 6 bases at J, leaving 12 bases unmatched. This chain's CDR3 is CASSAGLGLVANEQFF. Here the CDR3 DNA reads TGTGCCAGCAGTGCCGGGTTGGGACTAGTTGCCAATGAGCAGTTCTTC.

V gene TRBV7-6 combines with J gene TRBJ2-3; 14 nucleotides match TRBD2. Trimming removed 4 bases from V and 3 bases from J; junction bases left unmatched: 6. CDR3 size: 17 residues. In germline, CDR1 is SGHVS, CDR2 FNYEAQ. Written as DNA, the CDR3 is TGTGCCAGCAGCTCCGGGACTAGCGGGAGTAGAACAGATACGCAGTATTTT. Amino acid sequence: CASSSGTSGSRTDTQYF.